Presented here are 28 T cell receptor beta chains from one specimen sequenced in a study of OX40 agonist ivuxolimab in advanced cancers. Assay used: immunoSEQ multiplex PCR; TCRdb lists only in-frame clones, some missing. The sample holds 65,000 to 75,000 clones, 70% to 90% seen once. This specimen was CD4+ or CD8+ T cells sorted from blood, taken in a trial of the OX40 agonist ivuxolimab. Receptor source: an adult with an advanced solid tumor such as melanoma, head and neck, liver or kidney cancer.

This rearrangement joins TRBV27 to TRBJ2-6; 10 bases agree with TRBD1. Germline CDR1 reads MNHEY; CDR2 reads SMNVEV (reference sequence). J was trimmed by 2 bases and V by 10 bases; bases with no gene match: 5. This CDR3 is built from 15 residues. In DNA form, the CDR3 reads TGTGCCACCAGACAGGGGGCGGCTGGGGCCAACGTCCTGACTTTC. It codes for CATRQGAAGANVLTF.

The chain couples TRBV6-1 to TRBJ2-3; possible D gene TRBD1, 5 bases. This CDR3 contains 14 residues. Trimming left V 2 bases short and J 3 bases short, with 9 bases between. CDR1 and CDR2 (germline): MNHNS, SASEGT. The CDR3 DNA reads as TGTGCCAGCAGTGAAAAGGCAGGGACAGATACGCAGTATTTT. This gives the protein CASSEKAGTDTQYF.

V usage is TRBV5-6 and J usage is TRBJ1-2; D unresolved. CDR1 is SGHDT, CDR2 YYEEEE, per germline. The CDR3 spans 17 residues. V shed 2 bases and J shed 0 bases, with 17 bases lying between them. The CDR3 nucleotides are TGTGCCAGCAGCTTCCCGGGTCAGTCGTATGCTAACTATGGCTACACCTTC. Translating gives CASSFPGQSYANYGYTF. Full variable domain (missing parts from reference TRBV5-6 and TRBJ1-2): DAGVTQSPTHLIKTRGQQVTLRCSPKSGHDTVSWYQQALGQGPQFIFQYYEEEERQRGNFPDRFSGHQFPNYSSELNVNALLLGDSALYLCASSFPGQSYANYGYTFGSGTRLTVV.

The chain links TRBV27 to TRBJ2-7; a possible D gene is TRBD1 (5 bases). V gave up 2 bases and J gave up 5 bases, with 10 bases separating them. The CDR3 runs 13 residues. Germline values: CDR1 MNHEY, CDR2 SMNVEV (reference sequence). The DNA of the CDR3 is TGTGCCAGCAGTTTACAGGACACTAACGAGCAGTACTTC. It translates to CASSLQDTNEQYF.

The V call is TRBV11-2, the J call TRBJ2-6; D not certain. The CDR3 has 12 residues. V lost 5 bases and J 7 bases, leaving 6 bases between the germline ends. Germline values: CDR1 SGHAT, CDR2 FQNNGV. As DNA, the CDR3 is TGTGCCAGCAGCCCAGCTGCCAACGTCCTGACTTTC. Its protein product is CASSPAANVLTF.

The genes are TRBV4-2 and TRBJ1-5; 8 bases are a match to TRBD1. This CDR3 region has 16 residues. Germline CDR1 reads LGHNA; CDR2 reads YNFKEQ. Unmatched junction bases numbered 5, after V lost 4 bases and J lost 0 bases. The CDR3 here is CASSPGQGPSNQPQHF. CDR3 DNA sequence: TGTGCCAGCAGCCCCGGACAGGGACCTAGCAATCAGCCCCAGCATTTT.

The chain uses TRBV5-4 and TRBJ2-7, with 12 bases lining up with TRBD2. V was pared by 3 bases and J by 4 bases, with 5 bases of the junction left unmatched. Looked up from germline, CDR1 is SGHNT and CDR2 is YYREEE (reference sequence). The CDR3 loop spans 15 amino acids. The CDR3 DNA is TGTGCCAGCAGCTCCCGGACTAGCGGGGCGTACGAGCAGTACTTC. Encoded protein: CASSSRTSGAYEQYF.

J is TRBJ2-7 and V is TRBV6-1, with D perhaps matching TRBD1 or TRBD2 (5 bases each). The CDR3 runs to 15 residues. Per germline, CDR1 MNHNS and CDR2 SASEGT. V lost 8 bases, J lost 1 base, and 18 bases lay in between. The CDR3 DNA is TGTGCCAGCGTAGGGGTCACCGGGGCATCCTACGAGCAGTACTTC. Protein: CASVGVTGASYEQYF.

This sequence joins TRBV6-1 and TRBJ1-5; TRBD1 agrees at 7 bases. Trimming at V came to 5 bases and at J to 6 bases, leaving 4 bases not matched to a gene. Germline CDR1 is MNHNS and CDR2 is SASEGT. The CDR3 has 13 residues. The chain's CDR3 is CASSWEGAQPQHF. The DNA of the CDR3 is TGTGCCAGCAGTTGGGAGGGGGCTCAGCCCCAGCATTTT.

V usage is TRBV28 and J usage is TRBJ2-6; D remains ambiguous. Trimming pared 2 bases from V and 0 bases from J, leaving 8 bases between. The CDR3 totals 16 residues. The V gene's germline CDR1 is MDHEN and CDR2 SYDVKM. CDR3 region: CASSLGWTSGANVLTF. The CDR3 nucleotides read TGTGCCAGCAGTTTAGGGTGGACCTCTGGGGCCAACGTCCTGACTTTC.

This clone appeared a single time. The genes are TRBV11-2 and TRBJ2-1; D remains ambiguous. Germline-derived CDR1 and CDR2 are SGHAT and FQNNGV. This CDR3 has 13 residues. Trimming left V 0 bases short and J 7 bases short, with 7 bases between. The CDR3 DNA reads TGTGCCAGCAGCTTAGATTACTCAAATGAGCAGTTCTTC. Translated: CASSLDYSNEQFF.

Points on this clone: Sequence at one end of the junction differs from germline and may be a read error. DNA for the CDR3: TGTGCTAGCAGCTTAAGCGGGAACACTGAAGCTTTCTTT. Translation gives CASSLSGNTEAFF. The chain combines TRBV7-7 with TRBJ1-1; D is unclear. The CDR3 consists of 13 residues. Per the germline V gene, CDR1 is SSHAT and CDR2 is FNYEAQ (reference sequence).

This rearrangement joins TRBV30 to TRBJ2-3; D is undetermined. This CDR3 is built from 12 residues. Germline CDR1 is GTSNPN and CDR2 is SVGIG (reference sequence). Between the trimmed V and J ends, which lost 1 base and 6 bases, there was a span of 8 bases. This CDR3 is CAWSGSGDTQYF. The CDR3 coding sequence is TGTGCCTGGAGTGGGTCCGGGGATACGCAGTATTTT.

This chain connects TRBV30 to TRBJ2-2; weak D call: TRBD2 (5 bases). V was cut by 5 bases and J by 3 bases, with 10 bases left in between. The germline CDR1 and CDR2 sequences are GTSNPN and SVGIG (reference sequence). The CDR3 has 13 amino acids. CDR3 sequence: CAWGSGYTGELFF. The CDR3 DNA reads TGTGCCTGGGGCTCGGGGTACACCGGGGAGCTGTTTTTT.

V gene TRBV11-1 combines with J gene TRBJ2-3; TRBD1 matches 7 bases. The junction had 6 bases not matched to a gene; V was cut back by 5 bases and J by 4 bases. The CDR3 runs to 14 residues. The germline gives CDR1 SGHAT, CDR2 FQDESV (reference sequence). The CDR3 DNA reads as TGTGCCAGCAGCCATACAGGGGTCGCAGATACGCAGTATTTT. It encodes CASSHTGVADTQYF.

The chain couples TRBV7-3 to TRBJ2-3; 8 nucleotides match TRBD1. CDR1 and CDR2 (germline): SGHTA, FQGTGA. This CDR3 spans 15 amino acids. J gave up 0 bases and V 4 bases, and 3 bases lay outside the gene matches. The CDR3 nucleotides are TGTGCCAGCAGCTCCCAGGGGGCGAGCACAGATACGCAGTATTTT. Amino acid sequence: CASSSQGASTDTQYF.

The chain uses TRBV18 and TRBJ1-5, with 10 bases that match TRBD1. CDR1 and CDR2 (germline): KGHSH, LQKENI. This CDR3 has 16 residues. V gave up 3 bases and J gave up 6 bases; unmatched junction bases: 8. The CDR3: CASSPPGQGNRQPQHF. In DNA form, the CDR3 reads TGTGCCAGCTCACCCCCGGGACAGGGGAATCGTCAGCCCCAGCATTTT.

As to this clone: Its ends do not fully match the called genes, so a read error is possible. V usage is TRBV15 and J usage is TRBJ2-6; maybe TRBD1 (6 bases). The CDR3 is made up of 16 amino acids. CDR1 is LNHNV, CDR2 YYDKDF, per germline (reference sequence). Here the CDR3 reads CAASRQQGAGANVLTF. CDR3 nucleotides: TGTGCCGCCAGCAGACAACAGGGAGCTGGGGCCAACGTCCTGACTTTC.

V usage is TRBV5-4 and J usage is TRBJ1-1, with a possible D match to TRBD1 (5 bases). V lost 4 bases and J lost 4, with 23 bases in between. CDR3 length: 17 residues. The germline CDR1 and CDR2 sequences are SGHNT and YYREEE (reference sequence). The DNA for the CDR3 is TGTGCCAGCAGCGAAGGTGCACAGGTGCTCTTCAGCACTGAAGCTTTCTTT. Translation: CASSEGAQVLFSTEAFF.

V usage is TRBV19 and J usage is TRBJ2-1; D is uncertain. The CDR3 runs to 13 residues. With 3 bases removed from V and 4 bases from J, the gap between germline ends came to 7 bases. The germline V gene encodes CDR1 LNHDA and CDR2 SQIVND (reference sequence). Here the CDR3 reads CASSINRYNEQFF. In DNA, the CDR3 is TGTGCCAGTAGTATCAACAGATACAATGAGCAGTTCTTC. Based on the CDR3 plus reference TRBV19 and TRBJ2-1, the full variable domain is DGGITQSPKYLFRKEGQNVTLSCEQNLNHDAMYWYRQDPGQGLRLIYYSQIVNDFQKGDIAEGYSVSREKKESFPLTVTSAQKNPTAFYLCASSINRYNEQFFGPGTRLTVL.

The sample holds one count of this clone. V and J are TRBV2 and TRBJ1-1, with D possibly TRBD1 on 5 matching bases. This CDR3 has 12 amino acids. Germline V gene lookup returns CDR1 SNHLY and CDR2 FYNNEI. The V end lost 2 bases, the J end lost 7 bases, and 8 bases lay between the germline ends. The CDR3 sequence is CASSELGGEAFF. CDR3 bases: TGTGCCAGCAGTGAATTGGGGGGTGAAGCTTTCTTT.

The gene calls are TRBV28 and TRBJ1-2; 8 bases line up with TRBD1. Germline values: CDR1 MDHEN, CDR2 SYDVKM. The V segment lost 2 bases and the J segment 7 bases; nucleotides outside the gene matches: 9. This CDR3 has 15 amino acids. The CDR3 coding sequence is TGTGCCAGCAGTTTACCCCAGGGGGCCGGCGGTGGCTACACCTTC. Its translation: CASSLPQGAGGGYTF.

The chain couples TRBV4-1 to TRBJ2-7; D is possibly TRBD1 (5 bases). CDR1 and CDR2 from the germline V gene are MGHRA and YSYEKL. The CDR3 runs 14 residues. Trimming pared 2 bases from V and 6 bases from J, leaving 14 bases between. The CDR3 bases are TGCGCCAGCAGCCAACCCGTGCAGGGCACCGAGCAGTACTTC. This sequence encodes CASSQPVQGTEQYF.

A few counts support this clone. The rearrangement uses TRBV19 and TRBJ2-1, with 7 bases aligning to TRBD2. The V segment lost 3 bases and the J segment 5 bases; nucleotides outside the gene matches: 10. This CDR3 is built from 16 residues. The germline CDR1 and CDR2 sequences are LNHDA and SQIVND (reference sequence). DNA of the CDR3: TGTGCCAGTAGTATGGCCTTTTCCGGGAGGCACAATGAGCAGTTCTTC. This translates into CASSMAFSGRHNEQFF. Full variable domain (missing parts from reference TRBV19 and TRBJ2-1): DGGITQSPKYLFRKEGQNVTLSCEQNLNHDAMYWYRQDPGQGLRLIYYSQIVNDFQKGDIAEGYSVSREKKESFPLTVTSAQKNPTAFYLCASSMAFSGRHNEQFFGPGTRLTVL.

The V call is TRBV6-1, the J call TRBJ2-1; no clear D gene. The CDR3 spans 14 residues. Germline-derived CDR1 and CDR2 are MNHNS and SASEGT. V gave up 2 bases and J gave up 4 bases, with 9 bases separating them. CDR3 sequence (DNA): TGTGCCAGCAGTGAAATCGGGCAATACAATGAGCAGTTCTTC. Protein: CASSEIGQYNEQFF.

V gene TRBV19 combines with J gene TRBJ1-1; D perhaps matches TRBD1 (6 bases). Trimming shortened V by 4 bases and J by 0 bases, and 9 bases separated the two germline ends. CDR1 is LNHDA and CDR2 is SQIVND in the germline V gene (reference sequence). CDR3 length: 14 residues. The CDR3 DNA reads as TGTGCCAGTAGTAGGCCAGGGGTGAACACTGAAGCTTTCTTT. It is translated as CASSRPGVNTEAFF.

This clone came up once. This chain joins TRBV6-5 and TRBJ2-5; no definite D call. CDR1 is MNHEY and CDR2 is SVGAGI in the germline V gene. Trimming removed 7 bases at V and 5 bases at J, with 14 bases between. The CDR3 extends over 13 amino acids. The CDR3 DNA reads TGTGCCAGCACCCAGTTGGGCCCGGAGACCCAGTACTTC. It codes for CASTQLGPETQYF.

The genes are TRBV4-2 and TRBJ1-5, with a tentative D call TRBD1 (5 bases). V was cut by 6 bases and J by 1 base, with 16 bases left in between. This CDR3 spans 16 amino acids. Germline V gives CDR1 LGHNA, CDR2 YNFKEQ. In DNA, the CDR3 is TGTGCCAGCAGTCCCTGGTCGCAGGGAAGCAATCAGCCCCAGCATTTT. It specifies CASSPWSQGSNQPQHF.